The entry below describes one TCR beta chain. The sample is drawn from a study of shared clonotypes between healthy human individuals. CD8 cells classed as naive were CD45RO-negative and positively selected for CCR7, excluding terminally differentiated effector memory CD45RA+ cells. V was clipped by 4 bases and J by 5 bases; unmatched bases: 10. Per germline, CDR1 MDHEN and CDR2 SYDVKM. The CDR3 is 16 residues long. Each replicate PCR on the sorted subsets used roughly 190 ng DNA (around 30,000 T cell genomes). This table comes from immunoSEQ multiplex PCR, and its TCRdb copy is limited to in-frame clones, with some not included. The top ten clones hold under 1.5% of a sample with about 1,900,000 clones, about 94% of them seen once.

Sequenced sample: naive CD8+ T cells sorted from blood. The sequence came from a man between 18 and 29 years old in good health. The gene calls are TRBV28 and TRBJ2-5; 10 bases align to TRBD2. The CDR3 loop reads CASSSRTSGDGETQYF. CDR3 in DNA: TGTGCCAGCAGTTCAAGGACTAGCGGAGATGGGGAGACCCAGTACTTC.